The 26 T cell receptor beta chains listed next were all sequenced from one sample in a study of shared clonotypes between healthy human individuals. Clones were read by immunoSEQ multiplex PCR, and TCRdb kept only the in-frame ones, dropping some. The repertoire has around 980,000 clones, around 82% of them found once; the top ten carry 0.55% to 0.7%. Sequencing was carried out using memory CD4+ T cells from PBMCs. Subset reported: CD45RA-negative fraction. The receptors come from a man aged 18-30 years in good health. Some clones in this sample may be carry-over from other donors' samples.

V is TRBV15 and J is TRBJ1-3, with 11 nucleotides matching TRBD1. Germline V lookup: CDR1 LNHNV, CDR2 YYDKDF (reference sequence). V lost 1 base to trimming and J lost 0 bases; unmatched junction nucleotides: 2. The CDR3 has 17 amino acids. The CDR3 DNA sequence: TGTGCCACCAGCAGAGGGACAGGGGGCCTCTCTGGAAACACCATATATTTT. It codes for CATSRGTGGLSGNTIYF.

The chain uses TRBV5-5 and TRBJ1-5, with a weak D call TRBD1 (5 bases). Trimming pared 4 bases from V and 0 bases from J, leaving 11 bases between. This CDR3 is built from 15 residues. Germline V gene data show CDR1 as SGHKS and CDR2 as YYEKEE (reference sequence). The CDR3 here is CASSPGQYSNQPQHF. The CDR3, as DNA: TGTGCCAGCAGCCCCGGACAATATAGCAATCAGCCCCAGCATTTT.

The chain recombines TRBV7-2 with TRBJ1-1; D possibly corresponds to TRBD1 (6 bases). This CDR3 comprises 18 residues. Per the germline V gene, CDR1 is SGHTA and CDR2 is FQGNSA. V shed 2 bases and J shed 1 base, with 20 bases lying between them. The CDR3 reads CASSLLRILDRRNTEAFF. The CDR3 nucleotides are TGTGCCAGCAGCTTACTCCGAATCCTTGACAGGAGGAACACTGAAGCTTTCTTT.

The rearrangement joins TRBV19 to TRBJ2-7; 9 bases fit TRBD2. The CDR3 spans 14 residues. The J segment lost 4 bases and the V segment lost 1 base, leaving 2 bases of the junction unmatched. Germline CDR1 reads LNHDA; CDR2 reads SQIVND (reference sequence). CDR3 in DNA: TGTGCCAGTAGTATAGTGCTAGCGGGATACGAGCAGTACTTC. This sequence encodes CASSIVLAGYEQYF.

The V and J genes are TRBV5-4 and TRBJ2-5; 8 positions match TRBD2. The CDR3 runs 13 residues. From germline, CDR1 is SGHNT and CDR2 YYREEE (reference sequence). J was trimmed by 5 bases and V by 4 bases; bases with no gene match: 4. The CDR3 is CASSLTSVETQYF. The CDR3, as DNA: TGTGCCAGCAGCCTGACTAGCGTGGAGACCCAGTACTTC.

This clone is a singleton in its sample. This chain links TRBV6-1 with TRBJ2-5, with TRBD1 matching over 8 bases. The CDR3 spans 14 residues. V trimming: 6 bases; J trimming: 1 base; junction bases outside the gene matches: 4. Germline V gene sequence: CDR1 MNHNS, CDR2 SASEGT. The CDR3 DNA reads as TGTGCCAGCAGCAGGACAGGGTTCCAAGAGACCCAGTACTTC. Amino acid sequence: CASSRTGFQETQYF.

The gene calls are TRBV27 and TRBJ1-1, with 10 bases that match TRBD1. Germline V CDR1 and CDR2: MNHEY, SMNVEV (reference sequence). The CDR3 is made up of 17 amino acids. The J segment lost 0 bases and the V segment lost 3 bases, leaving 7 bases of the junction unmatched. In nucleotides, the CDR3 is TGTGCCAGCAGTTTGTATGGACAGGGGGGGATGAACACTGAAGCTTTCTTT. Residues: CASSLYGQGGMNTEAFF.

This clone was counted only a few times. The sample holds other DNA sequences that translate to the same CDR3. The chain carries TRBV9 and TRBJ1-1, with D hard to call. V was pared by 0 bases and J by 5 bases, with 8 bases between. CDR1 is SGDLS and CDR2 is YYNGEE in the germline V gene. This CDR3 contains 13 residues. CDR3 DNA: TGTGCCAGCAGCGTAGAAGGAGGGACTGAAGCTTTCTTT. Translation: CASSVEGGTEAFF.

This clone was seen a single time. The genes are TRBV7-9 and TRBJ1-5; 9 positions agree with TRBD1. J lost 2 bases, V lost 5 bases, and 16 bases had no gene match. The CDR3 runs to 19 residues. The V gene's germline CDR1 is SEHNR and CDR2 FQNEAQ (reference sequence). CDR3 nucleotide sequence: TGTGCCAGCAGCCTAAGCCCGGGACAGGGAACTGGGGGCAATCAGCCCCAGCATTTT. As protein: CASSLSPGQGTGGNQPQHF.

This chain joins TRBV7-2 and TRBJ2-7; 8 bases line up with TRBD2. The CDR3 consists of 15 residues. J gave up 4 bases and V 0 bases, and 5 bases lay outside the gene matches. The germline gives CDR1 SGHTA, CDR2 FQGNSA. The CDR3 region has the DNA TGTGCCAGCAGCTTAGCGCCGGGAGGGCTTTACGAGCAGTACTTC. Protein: CASSLAPGGLYEQYF.

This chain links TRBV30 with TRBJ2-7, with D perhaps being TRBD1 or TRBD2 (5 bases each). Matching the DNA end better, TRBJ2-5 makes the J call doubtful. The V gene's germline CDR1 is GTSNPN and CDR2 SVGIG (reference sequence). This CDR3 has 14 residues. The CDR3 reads CAWRPGTAQETQYF. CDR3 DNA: TGTGCCTGGAGACCCGGGACCGCCCAAGAGACCCAGTACTTC.

The CDR3 nucleotides read TGTGCCAGCAGTAAGGGACAGGGCCTAGGGCAGTACTTC. It yields the protein CASSKGQGLGQYF. This chain links TRBV6-6 with TRBJ2-7; 9 nucleotides agree with TRBD1. V lost 5 bases, J lost 9 bases, and 8 bases stayed unmatched. This CDR3 contains 13 residues. Per germline, CDR1 MNHNY and CDR2 SVGAGI (reference sequence).

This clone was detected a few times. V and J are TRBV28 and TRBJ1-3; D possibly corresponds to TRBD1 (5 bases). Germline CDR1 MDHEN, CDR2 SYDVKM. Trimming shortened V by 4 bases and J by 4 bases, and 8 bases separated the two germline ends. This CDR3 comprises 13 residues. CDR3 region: CASSSGFGNTIYF. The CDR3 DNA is TGTGCCAGCAGTTCAGGGTTCGGAAACACCATATATTTT.

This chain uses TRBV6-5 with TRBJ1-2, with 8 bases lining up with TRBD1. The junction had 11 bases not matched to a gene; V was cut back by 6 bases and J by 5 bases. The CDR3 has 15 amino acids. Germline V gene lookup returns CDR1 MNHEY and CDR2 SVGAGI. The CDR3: CASSLAGGRGYGYTF. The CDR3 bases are TGTGCCAGCAGCCTAGCAGGGGGCCGTGGGTATGGCTACACCTTC.

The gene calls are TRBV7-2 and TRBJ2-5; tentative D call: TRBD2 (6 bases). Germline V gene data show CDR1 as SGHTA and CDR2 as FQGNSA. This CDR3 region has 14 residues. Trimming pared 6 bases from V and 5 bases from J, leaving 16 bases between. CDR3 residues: CASSQRRAEETQYF. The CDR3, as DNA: TGTGCCAGCAGTCAACGGAGGGCCGAGGAGACCCAGTACTTC.

CDR3 sequence reads: CASSYSSGTVHEQYF. In DNA form, the CDR3 reads TGTGCCAGCAGTTACTCTAGCGGGACGGTACACGAGCAGTACTTC. The V and J genes are TRBV6-6 and TRBJ2-7; TRBD2 matches 8 bases. There are 15 residues in the CDR3. The trim removed 0 bases at V and 5 bases at J, leaving 6 bases unmatched. Germline V gene lookup returns CDR1 MNHNY and CDR2 SVGAGI (reference sequence).

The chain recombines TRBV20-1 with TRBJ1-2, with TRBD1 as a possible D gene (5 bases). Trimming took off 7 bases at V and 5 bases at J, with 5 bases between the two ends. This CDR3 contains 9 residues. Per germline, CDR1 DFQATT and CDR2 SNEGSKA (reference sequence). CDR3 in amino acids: CSGGYGYTF. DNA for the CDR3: TGCAGTGGGGGGTATGGCTACACCTTC.

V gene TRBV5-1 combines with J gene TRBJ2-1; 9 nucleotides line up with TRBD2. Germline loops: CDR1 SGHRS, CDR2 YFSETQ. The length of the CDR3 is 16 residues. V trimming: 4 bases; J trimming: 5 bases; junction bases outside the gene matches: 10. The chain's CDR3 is CASSRGASGMNNEQFF. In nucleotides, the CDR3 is TGCGCCAGCAGCCGGGGCGCTAGCGGGATGAACAATGAGCAGTTCTTC.

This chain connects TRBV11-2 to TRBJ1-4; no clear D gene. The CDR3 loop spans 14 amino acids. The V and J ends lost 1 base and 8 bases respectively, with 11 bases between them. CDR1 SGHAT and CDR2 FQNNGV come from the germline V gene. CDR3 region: CASSLGGLGEKLFF. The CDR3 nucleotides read TGTGCCAGCAGCTTAGGAGGGCTTGGAGAAAAACTGTTTTTT.

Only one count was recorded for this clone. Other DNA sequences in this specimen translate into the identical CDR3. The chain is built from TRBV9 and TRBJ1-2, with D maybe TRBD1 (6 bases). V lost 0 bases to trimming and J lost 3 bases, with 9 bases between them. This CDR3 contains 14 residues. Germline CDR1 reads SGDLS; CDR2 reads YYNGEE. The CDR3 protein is CASSVGSGDYGYTF. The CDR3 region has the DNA TGTGCCAGCAGCGTAGGGTCAGGGGACTATGGCTACACCTTC.

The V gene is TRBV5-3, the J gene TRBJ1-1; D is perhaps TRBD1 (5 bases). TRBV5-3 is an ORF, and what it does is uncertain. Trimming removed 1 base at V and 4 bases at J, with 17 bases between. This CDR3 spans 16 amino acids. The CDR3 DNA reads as TGTGCCAGAAGCTTGTACCCGGGACGGGCGGGCACTGAAGCTTTCTTT. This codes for CARSLYPGRAGTEAFF.

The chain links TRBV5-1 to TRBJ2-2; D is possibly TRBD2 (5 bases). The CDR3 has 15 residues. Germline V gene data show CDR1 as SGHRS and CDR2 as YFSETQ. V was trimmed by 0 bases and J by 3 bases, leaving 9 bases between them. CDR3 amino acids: CASSLAGYDTGELFF. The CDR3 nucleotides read TGCGCCAGCAGCTTGGCGGGGTACGACACCGGGGAGCTGTTTTTT.

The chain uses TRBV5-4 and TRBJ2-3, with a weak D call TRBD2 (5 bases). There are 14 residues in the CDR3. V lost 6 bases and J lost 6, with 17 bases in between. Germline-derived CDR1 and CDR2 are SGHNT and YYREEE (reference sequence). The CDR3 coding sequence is TGTGCCAGCAAATTGGGAGAGTACGCCGATACGCAGTATTTT. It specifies CASKLGEYADTQYF.

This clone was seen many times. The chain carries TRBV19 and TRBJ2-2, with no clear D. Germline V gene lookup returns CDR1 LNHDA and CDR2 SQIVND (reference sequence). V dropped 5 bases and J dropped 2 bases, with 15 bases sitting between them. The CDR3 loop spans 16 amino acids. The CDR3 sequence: CASSADVIANTGELFF. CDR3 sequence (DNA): TGTGCCAGTAGTGCGGACGTAATAGCAAACACCGGGGAGCTGTTTTTT.

The CDR3 DNA follows: TGTGCCAGCAGCTTTCAGTCAGGTGGCTCGTACGAGCAGTACTTC. Translating gives CASSFQSGGSYEQYF. The chain has TRBV7-9 and TRBJ2-7; D unclear. There are 15 residues in the CDR3. V was trimmed by 3 bases and J by 4 bases, leaving 16 bases between them. The germline gives CDR1 SEHNR, CDR2 FQNEAQ (reference sequence). Variable domain in full (rest from reference TRBV7-9 and TRBJ2-7): DTGVSQNPRHKITKRGQNVTFRCDPISEHNRLYWYRQTLGQGPEFLTYFQNEAQLEKSRLLSDRFSAERPKGSFSTLEIQRTEQGDSAMYLCASSFQSGGSYEQYFGPGTRLTVT.

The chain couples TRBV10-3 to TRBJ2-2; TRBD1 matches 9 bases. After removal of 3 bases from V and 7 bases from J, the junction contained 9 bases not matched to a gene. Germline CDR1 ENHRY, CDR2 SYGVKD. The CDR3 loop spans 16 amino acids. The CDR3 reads CAISEDGTGSFGELFF. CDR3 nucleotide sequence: TGTGCCATCAGTGAAGACGGGACAGGGAGTTTCGGGGAGCTGTTTTTT.